One sample yielded the 5 T cell receptor beta chains listed below, sequenced in a study of T cells expressing NK-cell markers. TCRdb reprocessed the 5' RACE reads, keeping one entry per CDR3 protein, no DNA. This repertoire includes hundreds of thousands of distinct CDR3 sequences. Sequenced sample: blood T cells: a sorted CD56 or NKG2C T cell subset, CD4+ or CD8+ T cells, or bulk PBMC T cells (not recorded which). The receptors were sampled from a woman between 18 and 70 years old in good health.

The chain links TRBV6-5 to TRBJ1-5; the D call from TCRdb, TRBD1, cannot be confirmed without DNA. The germline V gene has CDR1 MNHEY and CDR2 SVGAGI. The CDR3 consists of 16 residues. The CDR3 protein is CASIRGQGRFDQPQHF.

V gene TRBV24-1 combines with J gene TRBJ2-1; no DNA is available, so the TRBD1 call from TCRdb remains unchecked. The CDR3 loop spans 12 amino acids. CDR1 is KGHDR and CDR2 is SFDVKD in the germline V gene. The CDR3 sequence is CATSDSRAEQFF.

V usage is TRBV20-1 and J usage is TRBJ2-3; TCRdb designates TRBD1, a call that cannot be tested without DNA. This CDR3 contains 13 residues. Germline V gene data show CDR1 as DFQATT and CDR2 as SNEGSKA (reference sequence). CDR3 sequence reads: CSAIPGGPDTQYF.

CDR3 loop: CASSHGGYDRVGYNEQFF. The genes are TRBV11-1 and TRBJ2-1; TCRdb's D gene call, TRBD1, goes unchecked for lack of DNA. The CDR3 is 18 residues long. CDR1 and CDR2 from the germline V gene are SGHAT and FQDESV (reference sequence).

The rearrangement links TRBV12-3 or TRBV12-4 to TRBJ2-1; the TCRdb D gene call, TRBD1, has no DNA to confirm it. This CDR3 spans 16 amino acids. The CDR3 sequence is CASSSPTGRVRNEQFF.